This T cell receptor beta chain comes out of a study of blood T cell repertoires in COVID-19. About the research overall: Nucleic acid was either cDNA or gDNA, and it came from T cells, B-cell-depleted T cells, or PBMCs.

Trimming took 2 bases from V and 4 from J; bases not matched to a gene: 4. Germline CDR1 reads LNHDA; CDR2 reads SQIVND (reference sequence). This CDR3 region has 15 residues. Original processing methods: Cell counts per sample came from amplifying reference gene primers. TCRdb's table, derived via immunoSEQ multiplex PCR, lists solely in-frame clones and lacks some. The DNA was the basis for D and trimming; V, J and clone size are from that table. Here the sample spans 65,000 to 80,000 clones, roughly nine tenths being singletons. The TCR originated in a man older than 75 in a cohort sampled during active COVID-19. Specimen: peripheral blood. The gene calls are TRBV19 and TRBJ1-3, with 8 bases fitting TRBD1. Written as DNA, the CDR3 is TGTGCCAGTAGTATACGGCAGGGGGCCGGAAACACCATATATTTT. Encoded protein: CASSIRQGAGNTIYF.